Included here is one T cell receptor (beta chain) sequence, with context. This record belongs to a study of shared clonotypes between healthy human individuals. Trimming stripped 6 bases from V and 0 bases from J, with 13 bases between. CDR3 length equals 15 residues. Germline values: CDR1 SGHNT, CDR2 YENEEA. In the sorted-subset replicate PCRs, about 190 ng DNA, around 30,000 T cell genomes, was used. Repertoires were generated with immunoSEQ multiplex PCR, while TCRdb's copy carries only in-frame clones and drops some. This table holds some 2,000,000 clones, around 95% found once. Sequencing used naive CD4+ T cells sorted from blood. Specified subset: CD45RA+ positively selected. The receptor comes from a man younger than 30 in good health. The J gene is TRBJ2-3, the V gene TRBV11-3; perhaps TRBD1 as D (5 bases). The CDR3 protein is CASSTGRYSTDTQYF. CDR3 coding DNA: TGTGCCAGCAGTACAGGACGGTACAGCACAGATACGCAGTATTTT.